This paragraph covers one T cell receptor beta chain sequence. The antigen is undetermined. The source of the sample is a study of graft-versus-host responses after intestinal transplantation. General study results and limits: Detected in recipient marrow were GvH clones, some of which were first observed in ileum or blood.

Assay: immunoSEQ multiplex PCR; the TCRdb copy retains only in-frame clones and omits some. This table has about 39,000 clones, approximately 93% appearing once. Sequenced material: unstimulated CD8+ T cells sorted from spleen or lymph node cells, taken before transplant. This TCR was sampled from a human donor who was the organ donor for an intestinal transplant.

This chain's CDR3 is CASSQVVLGTDTQYF. CDR3 nucleotide sequence: TGTGCCAGCAGCCAAGTTGTTCTGGGGACAGATACGCAGTATTTT. The gene calls are TRBV4-2 and TRBJ2-3; unclear D gene. The length of the CDR3 is 15 residues. Germline values: CDR1 LGHNA, CDR2 YNFKEQ. Trimming pared 1 base from V and 3 bases from J, leaving 11 bases between.